These T cell receptor beta chains were read from a single sample in a study of blood T cell repertoires in COVID-19. Sequencing was performed with immunoSEQ multiplex PCR; in TCRdb, only in-frame clones are kept and a portion is missing. Of approximately 250,000 clones in the sample, approximately 89% were seen once. The sequenced material came from PBMCs or T cells enriched from blood (not recorded which). The receptor source for this set is a woman aged 40-49 years who had been exposed to COVID-19. Both conserved end residues are part of each CDR3. Each record gives: V gene, J gene, clone size, D gene, CDR3 protein, CDR3 DNA. A D gene is named only where the DNA matches it firmly. Expanded clones are given a class, and other clones once, few, many or no size at all.

TRBV10-3,TRBJ1-2,-,-,CATVAEERRYGYTF,TGTGCCACCGTGGCAGAAGAGCGCCGATATGGCTACACCTTC
TRBV28,TRBJ1-1,-,-,CASSEDRDTEAFF,TGTGCCAGCAGCGAGGACAGAGACACTGAAGCTTTCTTT
TRBV24-1,TRBJ2-1,-,TRBD2,CATSDQTSGVYNEQFF,TGTGCCACCAGTGACCAAACTAGCGGAGTATACAATGAGCAGTTCTTC
TRBV4-1,TRBJ1-4,-,TRBD1,CASSIQGTGGREKLFF,TGCGCCAGCAGCATCCAAGGGACAGGGGGTAGGGAAAAACTGTTTTTT
TRBV4-2,TRBJ2-3,-,TRBD2,CASSRKLADSTDTQYF,TGTGCCAGCAGCCGAAAACTAGCGGACAGCACAGATACGCAGTATTTT
TRBV2,TRBJ1-1,few,-,CASSRLDSEAFF,TGTGCCAGCAGTCGACTCGACAGTGAAGCTTTCTTT
TRBV6-2/TRBV6-3,TRBJ2-2,once,TRBD2,CASSSSGRVTGELFF,TGTGCCAGCAGTTCCAGCGGGAGGGTCACCGGGGAGCTGTTTTTT
TRBV20-1,TRBJ1-2,once,-,CSANTWGHTYF,TGCAGTGCCAACACTTGGGGGCACACTTACTTC
TRBV19,TRBJ1-4,once,-,CASSPPTPSTTNEKLFF,TGTGCCAGTAGCCCGCCAACACCGTCGACAACTAATGAAAAACTGTTTTTT
TRBV5-5,TRBJ2-3,-,-,CASSLAAIGVDTQYF,TGTGCCAGCAGCTTGGCGGCGATCGGGGTAGATACGCAGTATTTT
TRBV19,TRBJ2-7,-,TRBD1,CASSLGQGISYEQYF,TGTGCCAGTAGTCTAGGACAGGGGATCTCCTACGAGCAGTACTTC
TRBV3-1/TRBV3-2,TRBJ2-7,once,-,CASSQDSSGDEQYF,TGTGCCAGCAGCCAAGATTCTTCGGGTGACGAGCAGTACTTC
TRBV11-2,TRBJ1-3,-,TRBD1,CASSPGTDRNTIYF,TGTGCCAGCAGCCCCGGGACAGACCGAAACACCATATATTTT
TRBV19,TRBJ1-2,-,TRBD1,CASTTIYQTGANYGYTF,TGTGCCAGCACCACGATATATCAAACAGGGGCTAACTATGGCTACACCTTC
TRBV4-3,TRBJ2-5,-,TRBD2,CASSQGASSGLETQYF,TGCGCCAGCAGCCAAGGTGCTAGTAGCGGGTTAGAGACCCAGTACTTC
TRBV5-1,TRBJ2-7,-,-,CASSLGTASYEQYF,TGCGCCAGCAGCTTGGGGACAGCTTCCTACGAGCAGTACTTC
TRBV19,TRBJ2-1,-,-,CASRGGTYNEQFF,TGTGCCAGTCGTGGCGGAACCTACAATGAGCAGTTCTTC
TRBV18,TRBJ2-1,once,-,CASRETGLNYNEQFF,TGTGCCAGTCGAGAAACAGGGCTGAACTACAATGAGCAGTTCTTC
TRBV30,TRBJ1-2,-,-,CAWSDRALTINYGYTF,TGTGCCTGGAGTGACAGGGCCCTAACCATTAACTATGGCTACACCTTC
TRBV6-2/TRBV6-3,TRBJ2-3,-,TRBD2,CASSYRLRAGVITGTDTQYF,TGTGCCAGCAGTTACAGGTTAAGAGCGGGAGTGATAACGGGAACAGATACGCAGTATTTT
TRBV7-9,TRBJ1-6,-,TRBD1,CASSQMGQNNSPLHF,TGTGCCAGCAGCCAAATGGGACAGAATAATTCACCCCTCCACTTT
TRBV4-1,TRBJ2-3,-,TRBD2,CASRFYFSGDDTDTQYF,TGCGCCAGCAGATTCTACTTTAGCGGGGACGACACAGATACGCAGTATTTT
TRBV28,TRBJ2-3,-,-,CASNAGPPDTQYF,TGTGCCAGCAACGCAGGGCCCCCAGATACGCAGTATTTT
TRBV5-1,TRBJ1-2,few,TRBD1,CASSQTGGNPTNGYTF,TGTGCCAGCAGCCAGACAGGGGGTAATCCCACTAATGGCTACACCTTC